This entry features one T cell receptor beta chain sequence. The target antigen is unknown. The germline V gene has CDR1 LGHDT and CDR2 YNNKEL (reference sequence). Trimming cost V 0 bases and J 1 base, with 6 bases left between them. CDR3 length equals 14 residues. These data belong to a study of T cell responses to AZD1222 COVID-19 vaccine. Overall study findings and caveats: Only a handful of AZD1222 recipients tested seropositive at baseline.

TCRdb's copy holds only in-frame clones and misses some; the assay was immunoSEQ multiplex PCR. This sample has about 90,000 clones, with 80% to 90% found just once. This chain joins TRBV3-1 (or the pseudogene TRBV3-2) and TRBJ1-1; no reliable D call. This sample comprised peripheral blood, obtained on day 0 of AZD1222 vaccination. The TCR was taken from an adult in good health. Here the CDR3 reads CASSQEHQNTEAFF. Here the CDR3 DNA reads TGTGCCAGCAGCCAAGAGCACCAGAACACTGAAGCTTTCTTT.